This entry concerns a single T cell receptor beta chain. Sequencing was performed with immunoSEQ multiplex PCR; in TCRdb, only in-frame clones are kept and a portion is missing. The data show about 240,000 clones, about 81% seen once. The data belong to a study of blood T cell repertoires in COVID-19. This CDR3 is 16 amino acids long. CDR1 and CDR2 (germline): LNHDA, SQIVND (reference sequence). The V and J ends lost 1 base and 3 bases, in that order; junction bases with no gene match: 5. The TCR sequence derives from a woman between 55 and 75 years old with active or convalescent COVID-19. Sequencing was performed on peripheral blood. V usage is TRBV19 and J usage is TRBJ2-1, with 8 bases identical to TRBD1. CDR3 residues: CASSIGGQGFYNEQFF. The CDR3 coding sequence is TGTGCCAGTAGTATAGGAGGACAGGGTTTCTACAATGAGCAGTTCTTC. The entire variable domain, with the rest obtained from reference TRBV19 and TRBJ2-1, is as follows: DGGITQSPKYLFRKEGQNVTLSCEQNLNHDAMYWYRQDPGQGLRLIYYSQIVNDFQKGDIAEGYSVSREKKESFPLTVTSAQKNPTAFYLCASSIGGQGFYNEQFFGPGTRLTVL.